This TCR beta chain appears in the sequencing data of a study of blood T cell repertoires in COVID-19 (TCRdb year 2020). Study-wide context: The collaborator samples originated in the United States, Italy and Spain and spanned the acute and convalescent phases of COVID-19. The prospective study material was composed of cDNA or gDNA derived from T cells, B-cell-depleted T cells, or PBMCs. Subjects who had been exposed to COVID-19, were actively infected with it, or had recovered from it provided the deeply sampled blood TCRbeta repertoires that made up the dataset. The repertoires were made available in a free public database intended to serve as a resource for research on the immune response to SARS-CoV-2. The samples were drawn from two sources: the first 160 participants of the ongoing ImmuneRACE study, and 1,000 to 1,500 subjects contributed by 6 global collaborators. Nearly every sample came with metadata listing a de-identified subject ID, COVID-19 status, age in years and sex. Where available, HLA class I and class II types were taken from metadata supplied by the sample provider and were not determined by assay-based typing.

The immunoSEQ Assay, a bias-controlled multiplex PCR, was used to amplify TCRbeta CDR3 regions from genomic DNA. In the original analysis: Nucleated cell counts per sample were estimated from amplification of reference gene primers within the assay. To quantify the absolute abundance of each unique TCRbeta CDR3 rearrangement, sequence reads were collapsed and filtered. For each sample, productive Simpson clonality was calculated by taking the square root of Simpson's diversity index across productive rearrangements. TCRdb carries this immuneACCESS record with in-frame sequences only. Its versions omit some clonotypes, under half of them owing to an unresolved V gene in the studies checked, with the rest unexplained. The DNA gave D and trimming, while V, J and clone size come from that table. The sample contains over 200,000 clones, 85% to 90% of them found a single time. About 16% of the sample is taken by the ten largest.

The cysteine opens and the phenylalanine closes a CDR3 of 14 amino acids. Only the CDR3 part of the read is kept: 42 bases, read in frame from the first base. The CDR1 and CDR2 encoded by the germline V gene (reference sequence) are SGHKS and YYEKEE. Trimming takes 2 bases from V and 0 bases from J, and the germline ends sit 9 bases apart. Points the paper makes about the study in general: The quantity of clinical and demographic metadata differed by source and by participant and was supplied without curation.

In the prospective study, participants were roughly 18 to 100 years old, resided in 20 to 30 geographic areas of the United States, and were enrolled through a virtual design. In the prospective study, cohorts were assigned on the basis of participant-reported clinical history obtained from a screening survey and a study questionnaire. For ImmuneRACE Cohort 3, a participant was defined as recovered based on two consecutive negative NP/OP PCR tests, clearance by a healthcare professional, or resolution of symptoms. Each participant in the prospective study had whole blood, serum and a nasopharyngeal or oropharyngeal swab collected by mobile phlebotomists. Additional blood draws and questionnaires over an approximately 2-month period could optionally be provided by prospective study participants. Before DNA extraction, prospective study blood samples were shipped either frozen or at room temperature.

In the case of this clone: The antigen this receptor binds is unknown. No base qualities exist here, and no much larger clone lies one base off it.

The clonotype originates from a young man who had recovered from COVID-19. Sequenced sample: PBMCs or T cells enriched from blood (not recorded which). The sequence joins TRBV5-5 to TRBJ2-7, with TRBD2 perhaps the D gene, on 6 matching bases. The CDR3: CASSFRGSSYEQYF. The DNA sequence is TGTGCCAGCAGCTTTCGGGGGAGCTCCTACGAGCAGTACTTC.